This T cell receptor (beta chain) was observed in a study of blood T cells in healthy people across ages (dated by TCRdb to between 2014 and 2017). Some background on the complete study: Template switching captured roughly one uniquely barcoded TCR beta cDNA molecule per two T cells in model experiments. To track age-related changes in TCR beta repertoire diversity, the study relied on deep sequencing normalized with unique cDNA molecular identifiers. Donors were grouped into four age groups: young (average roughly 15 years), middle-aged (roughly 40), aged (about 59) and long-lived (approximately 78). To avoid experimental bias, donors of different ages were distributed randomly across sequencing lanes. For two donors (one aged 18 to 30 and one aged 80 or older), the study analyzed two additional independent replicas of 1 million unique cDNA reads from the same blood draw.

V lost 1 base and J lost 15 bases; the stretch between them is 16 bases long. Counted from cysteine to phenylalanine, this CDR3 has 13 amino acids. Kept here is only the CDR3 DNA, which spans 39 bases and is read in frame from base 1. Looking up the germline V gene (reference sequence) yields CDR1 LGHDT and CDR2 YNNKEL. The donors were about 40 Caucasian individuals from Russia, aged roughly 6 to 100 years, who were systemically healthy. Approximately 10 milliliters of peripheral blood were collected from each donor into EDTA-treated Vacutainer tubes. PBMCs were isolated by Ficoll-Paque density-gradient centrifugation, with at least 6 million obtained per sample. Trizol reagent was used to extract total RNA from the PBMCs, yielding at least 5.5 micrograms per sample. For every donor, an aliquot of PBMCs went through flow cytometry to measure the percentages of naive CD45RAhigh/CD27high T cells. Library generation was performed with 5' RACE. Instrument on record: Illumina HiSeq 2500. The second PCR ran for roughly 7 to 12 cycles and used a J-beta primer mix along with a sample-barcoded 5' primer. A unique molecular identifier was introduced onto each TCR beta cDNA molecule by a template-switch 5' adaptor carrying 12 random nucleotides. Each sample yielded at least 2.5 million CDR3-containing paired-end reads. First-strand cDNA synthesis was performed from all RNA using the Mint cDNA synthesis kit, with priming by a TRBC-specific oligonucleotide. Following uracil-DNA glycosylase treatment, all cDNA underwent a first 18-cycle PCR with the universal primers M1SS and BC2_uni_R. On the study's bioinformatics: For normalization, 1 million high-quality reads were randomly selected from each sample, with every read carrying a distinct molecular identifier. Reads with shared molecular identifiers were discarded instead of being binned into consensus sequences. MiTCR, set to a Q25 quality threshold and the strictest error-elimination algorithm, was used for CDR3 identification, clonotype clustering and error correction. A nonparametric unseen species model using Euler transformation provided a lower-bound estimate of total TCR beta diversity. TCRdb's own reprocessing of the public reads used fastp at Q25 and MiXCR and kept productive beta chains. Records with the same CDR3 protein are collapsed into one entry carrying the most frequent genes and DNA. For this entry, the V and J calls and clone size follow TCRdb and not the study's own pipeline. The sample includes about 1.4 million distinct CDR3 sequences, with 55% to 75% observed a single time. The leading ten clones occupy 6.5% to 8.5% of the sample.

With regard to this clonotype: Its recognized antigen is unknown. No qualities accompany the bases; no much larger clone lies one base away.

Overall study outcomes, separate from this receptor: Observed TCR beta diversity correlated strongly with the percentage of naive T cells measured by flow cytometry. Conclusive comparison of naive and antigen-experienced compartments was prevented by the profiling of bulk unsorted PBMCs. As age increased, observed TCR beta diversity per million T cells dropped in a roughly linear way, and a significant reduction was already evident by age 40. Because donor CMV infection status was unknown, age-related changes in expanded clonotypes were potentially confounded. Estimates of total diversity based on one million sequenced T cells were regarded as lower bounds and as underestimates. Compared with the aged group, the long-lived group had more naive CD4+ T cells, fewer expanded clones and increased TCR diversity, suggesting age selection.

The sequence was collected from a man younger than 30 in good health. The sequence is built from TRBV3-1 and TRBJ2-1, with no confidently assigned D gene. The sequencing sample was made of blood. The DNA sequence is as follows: TGTGCCAGCAGCCAAGGAATAACTGCGTGGGGGTTCTTC. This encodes CASSQGITAWGFF.